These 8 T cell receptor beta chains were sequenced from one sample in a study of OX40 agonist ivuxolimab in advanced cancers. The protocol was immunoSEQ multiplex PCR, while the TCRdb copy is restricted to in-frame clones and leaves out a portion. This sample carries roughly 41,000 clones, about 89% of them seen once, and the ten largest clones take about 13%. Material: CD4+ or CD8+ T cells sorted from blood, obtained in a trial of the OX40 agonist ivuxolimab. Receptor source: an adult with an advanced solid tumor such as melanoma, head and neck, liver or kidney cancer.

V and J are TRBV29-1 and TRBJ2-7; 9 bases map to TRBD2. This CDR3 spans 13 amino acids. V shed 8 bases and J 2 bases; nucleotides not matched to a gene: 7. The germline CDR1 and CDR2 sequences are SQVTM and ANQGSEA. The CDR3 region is CSFSGGGAYEQYF. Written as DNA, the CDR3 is TGCAGCTTCTCCGGCGGGGGGGCCTACGAGCAGTACTTC.

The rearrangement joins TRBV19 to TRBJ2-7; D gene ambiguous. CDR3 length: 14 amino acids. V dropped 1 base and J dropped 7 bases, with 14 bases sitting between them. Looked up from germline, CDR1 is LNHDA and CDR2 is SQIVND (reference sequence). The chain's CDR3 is CASSIGVGSLEQYF. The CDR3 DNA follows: TGTGCCAGTAGTATAGGCGTCGGCTCCCTGGAGCAGTACTTC.

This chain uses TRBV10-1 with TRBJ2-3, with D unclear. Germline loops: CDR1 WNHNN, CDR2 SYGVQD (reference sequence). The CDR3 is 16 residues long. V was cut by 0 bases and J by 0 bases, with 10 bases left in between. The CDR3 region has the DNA TGCGCCAGCAGTGAGTCGACGTCTCCTAGCACAGATACGCAGTATTTT. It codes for CASSESTSPSTDTQYF.

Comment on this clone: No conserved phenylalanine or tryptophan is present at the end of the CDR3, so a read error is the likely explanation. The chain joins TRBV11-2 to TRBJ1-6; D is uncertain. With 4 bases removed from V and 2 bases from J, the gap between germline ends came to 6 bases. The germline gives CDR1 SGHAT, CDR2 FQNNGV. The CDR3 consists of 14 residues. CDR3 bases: TGTGCCAGCAGCTCAGGACCCTATAATTCACCCCTCCACCTT. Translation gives CASSSGPYNSPLHL.

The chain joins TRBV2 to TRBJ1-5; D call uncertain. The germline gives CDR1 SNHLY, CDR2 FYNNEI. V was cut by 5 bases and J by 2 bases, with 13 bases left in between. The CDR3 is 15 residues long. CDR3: CASSTRSSGNQPQHF. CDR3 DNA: TGTGCCAGCAGTACCAGATCTAGCGGCAATCAGCCCCAGCATTTT.

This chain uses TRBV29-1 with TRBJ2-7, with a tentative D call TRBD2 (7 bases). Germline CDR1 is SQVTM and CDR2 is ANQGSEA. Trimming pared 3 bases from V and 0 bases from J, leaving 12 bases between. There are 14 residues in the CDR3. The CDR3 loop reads CSVEGGPLSYEQYF. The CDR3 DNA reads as TGCAGCGTTGAGGGGGGGCCCCTCTCCTACGAGCAGTACTTC.

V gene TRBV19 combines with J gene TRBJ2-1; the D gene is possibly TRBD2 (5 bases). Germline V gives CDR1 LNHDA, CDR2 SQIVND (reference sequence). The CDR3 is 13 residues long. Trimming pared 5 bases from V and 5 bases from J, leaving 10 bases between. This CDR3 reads CASSAGIHNEQFF. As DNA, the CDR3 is TGTGCCAGTAGTGCCGGGATACACAATGAGCAGTTCTTC.

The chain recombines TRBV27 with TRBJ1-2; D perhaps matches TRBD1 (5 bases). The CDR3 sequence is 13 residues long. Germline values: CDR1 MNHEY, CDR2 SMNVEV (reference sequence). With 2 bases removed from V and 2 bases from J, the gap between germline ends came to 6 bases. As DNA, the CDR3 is TGTGCCAGCAGTTTACGACAGAACTATGGCTACACCTTC. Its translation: CASSLRQNYGYTF.